The 8 T cell receptor beta chains below all came from one sample that was sequenced in a study of response to subunit inactivated influenza vaccine. Each CDR3 protein gets one entry after TCRdb re-called the RT-PCR reads with MiXCR. Of about 520,000 distinct CDR3 sequences listed, around 25% are singletons. Sample: CD4+ T cells sorted from PBMCs, taken around 5 days after vaccination. These receptors all come from a man aged 50-60 years who received an inactivated influenza vaccine.

This clonotype occurred a few times. The CDR3 bases are TGTGCCAGCAGTTACTCGATAAGCGGCGAATCCTACGAGCAGTACTTC. Amino acids: CASSYSISGESYEQYF. This chain uses TRBV6-2 or TRBV6-3 with TRBJ2-7; a weak D match, TRBD2 (5 bases). The CDR3 runs 16 residues. Trimming removed 0 bases from V and 1 base from J, with 13 bases in between. Germline CDR1 MNHEY, CDR2 SVGEGT.

This CDR3 reads CSVAGGQYEQYF. CDR3 nucleotide sequence: TGCAGCGTTGCAGGGGGCCAGTACGAGCAGTACTTC. V is TRBV29-1 and J is TRBJ2-7; TRBD1 agrees at 8 bases. V lost 4 bases and J lost 4; bases outside the gene matches: 3. This CDR3 is built from 12 residues. From germline, CDR1 is SQVTM and CDR2 ANQGSEA.

The chain combines TRBV12-3 or TRBV12-4 with TRBJ2-1; 11 bases align to TRBD2. This CDR3 contains 14 residues. Losses at the gene ends were 5 bases for V and 8 bases for J; bases not matched to a gene: 5. The CDR3, as DNA: TGTGCCAGCAGTCCTAGCGGGAGGCTATATGAGCAGTTCTTC. The encoded protein is CASSPSGRLYEQFF.

This clonotype turned up a few times. The chain is built from TRBV27 and TRBJ2-3; TRBD1 might be the D (5 bases). V shed 2 bases and J shed 4 bases, with 16 bases lying between them. The CDR3 is 16 amino acids. The germline gives CDR1 MNHEY, CDR2 SMNVEV (reference sequence). The CDR3 DNA follows: TGTGCCAGCAGTTTAGAAAGGTCAGCAGGGTCAGATACGCAGTATTTT. This sequence encodes CASSLERSAGSDTQYF.

The gene calls are TRBV20-1 and TRBJ2-5; 8 nucleotides agree with TRBD2. Trimming cost V 5 bases and J 5 bases; bases outside gene matches: 7. The CDR3 totals 13 residues. In germline, CDR1 is DFQATT, CDR2 SNEGSKA (reference sequence). For the CDR3, the DNA is TGCAGTGCTGGAAGGACTAGCCGGGAGACCCAGTACTTC. Encoded protein: CSAGRTSRETQYF.

With respect to this clonotype: An end of the junction does not agree with germline; a read error may underlie this. The chain employs TRBV28 and TRBJ2-7; 10 positions agree with TRBD1. The V gene's germline CDR1 is MDHEN and CDR2 SYDVKM. CDR3 length: 15 residues. The CDR3 nucleotides read TGTGCCAGCAGTTCCGCCGGGACAGGGGTATACGAGCAGTGCTTC. Encoded protein: CASSSAGTGVYEQCF.

The gene calls are TRBV12-3 or TRBV12-4 and TRBJ2-6, with D tentatively TRBD2 (5 bases). The length of the CDR3 is 15 residues. The germline V and J ends were trimmed by 6 bases and 1 base, with 10 bases remaining between them. The CDR3, as DNA: TGTGCCAGCAGCCCGAGGAGGTCTGGGGCCAACGTCCTGACTTTC. Translated: CASSPRRSGANVLTF.

The chain is built from TRBV20-1 and TRBJ2-5; D perhaps matches TRBD2 (7 bases). There are 13 residues in the CDR3. Trimming took 2 bases from V and 6 from J, leaving 13 bases between them. Germline CDR1 and CDR2: DFQATT and SNEGSKA (reference sequence). This CDR3 reads CSARNREGKTQYF. The CDR3 DNA sequence: TGCAGTGCTAGAAACAGGGAGGGGAAGACCCAGTACTTC.